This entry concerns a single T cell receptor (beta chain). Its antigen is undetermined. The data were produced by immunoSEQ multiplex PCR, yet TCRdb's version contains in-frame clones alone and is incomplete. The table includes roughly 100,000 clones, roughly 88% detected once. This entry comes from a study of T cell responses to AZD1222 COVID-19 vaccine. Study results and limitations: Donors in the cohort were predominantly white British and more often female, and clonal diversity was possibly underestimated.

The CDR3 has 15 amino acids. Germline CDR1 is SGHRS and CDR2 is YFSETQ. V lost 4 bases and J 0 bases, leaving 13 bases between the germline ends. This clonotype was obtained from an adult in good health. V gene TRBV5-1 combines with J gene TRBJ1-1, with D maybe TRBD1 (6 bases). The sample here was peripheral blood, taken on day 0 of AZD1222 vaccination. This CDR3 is CASSPGQLVNTEAFF. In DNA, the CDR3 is TGCGCCAGCAGCCCAGGACAGTTGGTGAACACTGAAGCTTTCTTT.